These 25 T cell receptor beta chains came from one sample sequenced in a study of blood T cell repertoires in COVID-19. The data were produced by immunoSEQ multiplex PCR, yet TCRdb's version contains in-frame clones alone and is incomplete. The top ten hold around 9.3% of the sample, which has some 400,000 clones, about 89% seen once. What was sequenced was peripheral blood. These receptors all stem from a young woman with COVID-19, enrolled during active disease.

The rearrangement uses TRBV24-1 and TRBJ1-2, with D possibly TRBD1 on 6 matching bases. Germline loops: CDR1 KGHDR, CDR2 SFDVKD. The CDR3 totals 14 residues. Trimming left V 2 bases short and J 0 bases short, with 6 bases between. The CDR3 loop reads CATSDSGANYGYTF. CDR3 nucleotide sequence: TGTGCCACCAGTGATTCAGGGGCTAACTATGGCTACACCTTC.

V is TRBV10-1 and J is TRBJ1-5; a possible D gene is TRBD1 (5 bases). There are 16 residues in the CDR3. Germline V lookup: CDR1 WNHNN, CDR2 SYGVQD (reference sequence). Trimming stripped 2 bases from V and 7 bases from J, with 18 bases between. The CDR3 DNA sequence: TGCGCCAGCAGTGAGAAAAAGGCAGGGAGGGTGCAGCCCCAGCATTTT. It specifies CASSEKKAGRVQPQHF.

The chain is built from TRBV30 and TRBJ2-1; 10 positions match TRBD1. Germline V gene data show CDR1 as GTSNPN and CDR2 as SVGIG (reference sequence). V was pared by 5 bases and J by 7 bases, with 5 bases of the junction left unmatched. This CDR3 is 13 amino acids long. CDR3 coding DNA: TGTGCCTGGGACAGGGGGCTGGGGAATGAGCAGTTCTTC. Translation gives CAWDRGLGNEQFF. Full variable domain (rest looked up from reference TRBV30 and TRBJ2-1): SQTIHQWPATLVQPVGSPLSLECTVEGTSNPNLYWYRQAAGRGLQLLFYSVGIGQISSEVPQNLSASRPQDRQFILSSKKLLLSDSGFYLCAWDRGLGNEQFFGPGTRLTVL.

The sample holds one count of this clone. This rearrangement joins TRBV28 to TRBJ2-7; TRBD2 matches at 7 bases. Trimming at V came to 5 bases and at J to 3 bases, leaving 7 bases not matched to a gene. The CDR3 spans 14 residues. Germline V gene sequence: CDR1 MDHEN, CDR2 SYDVKM. CDR3 loop: CASSPRDYLYEQYF. CDR3 in DNA: TGTGCCAGCAGTCCTCGGGACTATCTCTACGAGCAGTACTTC.

The chain is built from TRBV7-2 and TRBJ2-5; TRBD2 agrees at 7 bases. The CDR3 sequence is 17 residues long. Germline-derived CDR1 and CDR2 are SGHTA and FQGNSA. Losses at the gene ends were 5 bases for V and 1 base for J; bases not matched to a gene: 13. The CDR3 reads CASSPGRGRESQETQYF. The CDR3 DNA sequence: TGTGCCAGCAGCCCGGGGAGAGGGCGGGAGAGCCAAGAGACCCAGTACTTC.

The V call is TRBV6-5, the J call TRBJ2-3, with a tentative D call TRBD1 (5 bases). V was shortened by 0 bases and J by 4 bases, with 11 bases between the two germline ends. Germline CDR1 is MNHEY and CDR2 is SVGAGI. There are 15 residues in the CDR3. The DNA for the CDR3 is TGTGCCAGCAGTTACTCGAACCCAGGGCCAGATACGCAGTATTTT. It yields the protein CASSYSNPGPDTQYF.

The chain recombines TRBV29-1 with TRBJ2-3, with D tentatively TRBD2 (6 bases). V lost 4 bases, J lost 1 base, and 12 bases lay in between. Germline V lookup: CDR1 SQVTM, CDR2 ANQGSEA. The CDR3 has 14 amino acids. CDR3 coding DNA: TGCAGCGTTGTTGGGTGGGGGGGCACAGATACGCAGTATTTT. This translates into CSVVGWGGTDTQYF.

The chain is built from TRBV28 and TRBJ2-7; 7 nucleotides line up with TRBD2. Germline CDR1 is MDHEN and CDR2 is SYDVKM. The CDR3 has 15 residues. V dropped 2 bases and J dropped 2; count of bases not matched to a gene: 6. DNA for the CDR3: TGTGCCAGCAGTTTAATGTCTAGCGGAACCTACGAGCAGTACTTC. The encoded protein is CASSLMSSGTYEQYF.

V is TRBV14 and J is TRBJ2-7; the D is unclear. Between the trimmed V and J ends, which lost 4 bases and 2 bases, there was a span of 12 bases. The CDR3 consists of 14 residues. Looked up from germline, CDR1 is SGHDN and CDR2 is FVKESK. The DNA of the CDR3 is TGTGCCAGCAGCCTAGGCGGAGTCACCTACGAGCAGTACTTC. Residues: CASSLGGVTYEQYF.

The chain couples TRBV7-9 to TRBJ2-3; 8 nucleotides agree with TRBD2. The CDR3 covers 19 residues. V was clipped by 4 bases and J by 2 bases; unmatched bases: 17. CDR1 SEHNR and CDR2 FQNEAQ come from the germline V gene (reference sequence). The CDR3 DNA sequence: TGTGCCAGCAGCTCCAGGGGTACTAGCGGAACAAGGGCCACAGATACGCAGTATTTT. Its protein is CASSSRGTSGTRATDTQYF.

The CDR3 bases are TGTGCCAGCAGTCCTATGCCGACAGAAATCAAAAACATTCAGTACTTC. It translates to CASSPMPTEIKNIQYF. V usage is TRBV27 and J usage is TRBJ2-4, with D possibly matching TRBD1 (5 bases). The V gene lost 5 bases and the J gene lost 3 bases, with 17 bases spanning the gap. The CDR3 is made up of 16 amino acids. Germline CDR1 reads MNHEY; CDR2 reads SMNVEV (reference sequence).

The J gene is TRBJ1-1, the V gene TRBV9; unclear D gene. Germline V gives CDR1 SGDLS, CDR2 YYNGEE. V was cut by 4 bases and J by 0 bases, with 13 bases left in between. The CDR3 is made up of 15 amino acids. The CDR3 DNA sequence: TGTGCCAGCAGCCCCGAGGGAGGGTTGAACACTGAAGCTTTCTTT. Its protein product is CASSPEGGLNTEAFF.

V gene TRBV7-8 combines with J gene TRBJ1-5, with 8 bases aligning to TRBD1. J lost 7 bases, V lost 6 bases, and 11 bases had no gene match. Per the germline V gene, CDR1 is SGHVS and CDR2 is FQNEAQ. The CDR3 has 15 residues. Here the CDR3 reads CASSPTGVIWQPQHF. In DNA, the CDR3 is TGTGCCAGCAGTCCGACAGGGGTGATTTGGCAGCCCCAGCATTTT.

Notes on this clone: The identical CDR3 is also encoded by other nucleotide sequences in the sample. This sequence joins TRBV5-1 and TRBJ2-7; TRBD1 agrees at 12 bases. Germline V gene lookup returns CDR1 SGHRS and CDR2 YFSETQ. Trimming took 4 bases from V and 7 from J; bases not matched to a gene: 6. CDR3 length: 14 amino acids. The CDR3 spells CASSLGQGAREQYF. The CDR3 nucleotides are TGCGCCAGCAGCCTGGGACAGGGGGCGCGGGAGCAGTACTTC.

This clone was detected ten times or more. The chain is built from TRBV12-3 or TRBV12-4 and TRBJ2-3; TRBD2 is a possible D gene (5 bases). The ends were cut back, 6 bases at V and 4 bases at J, with 5 bases in the middle. This CDR3 has 11 amino acids. The DNA of the CDR3 is TGTGCCAGCAGACTAGCAGATACGCAGTATTTT. It yields the protein CASRLADTQYF.

The chain employs TRBV19 and TRBJ2-1, with 11 nucleotides matching TRBD2. CDR1 and CDR2 from the germline V gene are LNHDA and SQIVND (reference sequence). The CDR3 is made up of 16 amino acids. V shed 6 bases and J 8 bases; nucleotides not matched to a gene: 12. CDR3 in DNA: TGTGCCAGTAGCCCCTCTACTAGCGGGAGAGGGTATGAGCAGTTCTTC. Its protein is CASSPSTSGRGYEQFF.

The chain is built from TRBV30 and TRBJ1-4; no definite D call. The germline gives CDR1 GTSNPN, CDR2 SVGIG (reference sequence). This CDR3 region has 17 residues. Trimming cost V 3 bases and J 0 bases, with 17 bases left between them. CDR3 in DNA: TGTGCCTGGAGCCTGGGGAGGTCCTCCCCAACTAATGAAAAACTGTTTTTT. Encoded protein: CAWSLGRSSPTNEKLFF. The full variable domain, with the rest looked up from reference TRBV30 and TRBJ1-4, is SQTIHQWPATLVQPVGSPLSLECTVEGTSNPNLYWYRQAAGRGLQLLFYSVGIGQISSEVPQNLSASRPQDRQFILSSKKLLLSDSGFYLCAWSLGRSSPTNEKLFFGSGTQLSVL.

The chain has TRBV6-5 and TRBJ2-7; a weak D match, TRBD1 (5 bases). Deletions cut 8 bases from V and 3 bases from J, with 14 bases between. The CDR3 is 13 residues long. The germline V gene encodes CDR1 MNHEY and CDR2 SVGAGI. CDR3 DNA: TGTGCCAGCTCTCTAGAGCAGGGCTACGAGCAGTACTTC. It translates to CASSLEQGYEQYF.

The rearrangement uses TRBV10-1 and TRBJ2-7; 9 bases align to TRBD2. With 4 bases clipped from V and 7 bases from J, the junction kept 8 bases outside the gene matches. The CDR3 is made up of 14 amino acids. The germline CDR1 and CDR2 sequences are WNHNN and SYGVQD (reference sequence). The CDR3 nucleotides are TGCGCCAGCAGTGGGGTAGCGGGAGCCGGAGAGCAGTACTTC. Protein sequence: CASSGVAGAGEQYF.

V and J are TRBV5-1 and TRBJ1-2, with a weak D call TRBD1 (5 bases). Between the trimmed V and J ends, which lost 6 bases and 3 bases, there was a span of 15 bases. CDR1 SGHRS and CDR2 YFSETQ come from the germline V gene. This CDR3 region has 14 residues. The CDR3: CASTLSTADYGYTF. CDR3 DNA: TGCGCCAGCACCCTCTCGACAGCAGACTATGGCTACACCTTC.

The chain carries TRBV30 and TRBJ1-5; 8 nucleotides line up with TRBD1. V shed 6 bases, J shed 3 bases, and the junction held 4 bases outside the gene matches. The CDR3 spans 13 residues. Germline V lookup: CDR1 GTSNPN, CDR2 SVGIG (reference sequence). CDR3 protein: CACGQGFNQPQHF. The CDR3 DNA reads as TGTGCCTGCGGACAGGGCTTCAATCAGCCCCAGCATTTT.

The chain couples TRBV7-9 to TRBJ2-7; D is uncertain. Germline V CDR1 and CDR2: SEHNR, FQNEAQ (reference sequence). There are 13 residues in the CDR3. Deletions cut 1 base from V and 5 bases from J, with 9 bases between. The CDR3 is CASSLGHENEQYF. CDR3 bases: TGTGCCAGCAGCTTAGGCCATGAGAACGAGCAGTACTTC.

The rearrangement links TRBV28 to TRBJ1-1; 9 nucleotides align to TRBD1. CDR1 is MDHEN, CDR2 SYDVKM, per germline. After removal of 5 bases from V and 0 bases from J, the junction contained 10 bases not matched to a gene. This CDR3 has 17 amino acids. The DNA of the CDR3 is TGTGCCAGCAGTCCAATCCCGGGACAGGGAATGAACACTGAAGCTTTCTTT. It yields the protein CASSPIPGQGMNTEAFF.

The J gene is TRBJ1-4, the V gene TRBV7-8, with D perhaps matching TRBD1 (5 bases). V lost 2 bases and J lost 7, with 11 bases in between. CDR1 is SGHVS and CDR2 is FQNEAQ in the germline V gene. This CDR3 comprises 14 residues. The CDR3 region has the DNA TGTGCCAGCAGCTTACAGGGTAGAGGTGAAAAACTGTTTTTT. As protein: CASSLQGRGEKLFF.

The CDR3 sequence: CASTEGTGTTGELFF. DNA of the CDR3: TGTGCCAGCACCGAAGGAACAGGGACCACCGGGGAGCTGTTTTTT. J is TRBJ2-2 and V is TRBV2, with a possible D match to TRBD1 (6 bases). The germline V gene has CDR1 SNHLY and CDR2 FYNNEI. This CDR3 is built from 15 residues. Between the trimmed V and J ends, which lost 7 bases and 4 bases, there was a span of 16 bases.